Each of the 5 T cell receptor beta chains below was sequenced from the same sample in a study of shared clonotypes between healthy human individuals. The table came from immunoSEQ multiplex PCR; TCRdb's copy has only in-frame clones and leaves some out. The sample lists approximately 1.5 million clones, 98% occurring once. The material sequenced was naive CD4+ T cells sorted from blood. Subset of the sample: CD45RA+ positively selected. The receptors here all came from a man aged 25-40 years in good health.

V is TRBV2 and J is TRBJ1-5, with a tentative D call TRBD1 (5 bases). V lost 6 bases, J lost 7 bases, and 16 bases lay in between. CDR3 length: 14 residues. CDR1 is SNHLY, CDR2 FYNNEI, per germline. The CDR3 here is CASRNAAGLQPQHF. CDR3 sequence (DNA): TGTGCCAGCAGGAATGCGGCAGGGCTGCAGCCCCAGCATTTT. Full variable domain (remainder filled in from reference TRBV2 and TRBJ1-5): EPEVTQTPSHQVTQMGQEVILRCVPISNHLYFYWYRQILGQKVEFLVSFYNNEISEKSEIFDDQFSVERPDGSNFTLKIRSTKLEDSAMYFCASRNAAGLQPQHFGDGTRLSIL.

The gene calls are TRBV10-3 and TRBJ2-1; either TRBD1 or TRBD2 may supply D (6 bases each). CDR3 size: 15 residues. CDR1 is ENHRY, CDR2 SYGVKD, per germline. V lost 3 bases, J lost 0 bases, and 9 bases lay in between. The CDR3 loop reads CAISDGGVSYNEQFF. The CDR3 region has the DNA TGTGCCATCAGTGACGGGGGCGTCTCCTACAATGAGCAGTTCTTC.

This rearrangement joins TRBV5-1 to TRBJ2-3; D is possibly TRBD2 (5 bases). The V end was cut by 5 bases, the J end by 2 bases, with 15 bases between. This CDR3 has 15 amino acids. The germline gives CDR1 SGHRS, CDR2 YFSETQ. CDR3 DNA: TGCGCCAGCAGGGATCAGCGGAAAATCACAGATACGCAGTATTTT. Translation: CASRDQRKITDTQYF.

A single count supports this clone. The rearrangement links TRBV5-1 to TRBJ2-7, with TRBD2 identical over 14 bases. This CDR3 is built from 17 residues. The germline V gene encodes CDR1 SGHRS and CDR2 YFSETQ. V lost 0 bases, J lost 5 bases, and 7 bases stayed unmatched. The CDR3 region is CASSLGGLAGGEHEQYF. The CDR3 coding sequence is TGCGCCAGCAGCTTGGGAGGACTAGCGGGAGGAGAACACGAGCAGTACTTC.

V gene TRBV19 combines with J gene TRBJ1-5; TRBD1 aligns across 8 bases. CDR1 and CDR2 (germline): LNHDA, SQIVND (reference sequence). The CDR3 consists of 12 residues. J gave up 7 bases and V 10 bases, and 6 bases lay outside the gene matches. The CDR3 bases are TGTGCCATCGGACAGGGTCACCAGCCCCAGCATTTT. It translates to CAIGQGHQPQHF.